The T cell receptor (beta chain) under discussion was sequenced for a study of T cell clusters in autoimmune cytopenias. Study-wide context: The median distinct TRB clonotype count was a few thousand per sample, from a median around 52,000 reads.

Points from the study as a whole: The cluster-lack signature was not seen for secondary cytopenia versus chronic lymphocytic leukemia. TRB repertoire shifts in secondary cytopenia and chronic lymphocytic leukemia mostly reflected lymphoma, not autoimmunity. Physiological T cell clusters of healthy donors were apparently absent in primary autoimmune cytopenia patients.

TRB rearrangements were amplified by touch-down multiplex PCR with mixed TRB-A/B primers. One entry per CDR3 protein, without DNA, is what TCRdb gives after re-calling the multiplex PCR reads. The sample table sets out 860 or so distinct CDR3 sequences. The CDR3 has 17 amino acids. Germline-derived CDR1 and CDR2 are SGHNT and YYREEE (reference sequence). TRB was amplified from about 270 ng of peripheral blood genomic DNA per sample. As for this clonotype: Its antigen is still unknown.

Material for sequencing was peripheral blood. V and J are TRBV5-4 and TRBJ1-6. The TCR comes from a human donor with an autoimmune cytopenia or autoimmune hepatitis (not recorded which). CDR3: CASSAGHRGSYNSPLHF.